This TCR beta chain was found in a study of T cells in Graves' hyperthyroidism and ophthalmopathy. Fresh peripheral blood, roughly 9.8 ml of it, supplied the PBMCs. Findings and caveats of the study: Most expanded thyroid clonotypes above 0.001 also appeared in blood.

CDR3 length equals 15 residues. The V end was cut by 2 bases, the J end by 3 bases, with 13 bases between. Looked up from germline, CDR1 is SNHLY and CDR2 is FYNNEI. This clonotype was seen ten or more times. Its cognate antigen is unknown. TCR beta CDR3 regions were amplified from RNA. The TCR CDR3 first-round RT-PCR relied on the HTBI primer set. TCRdb fed the multiplex PCR reads into MiXCR, producing one record per CDR3 protein. The table records approximately 380,000 distinct CDR3 sequences, 19% of them present only once. The specimen was blood. This chain uses TRBV2 with TRBJ1-1; a possible D gene is TRBD1 (5 bases). This clonotype originated in a woman aged 18-35 years with Graves' hyperthyroidism. CDR3 DNA: TGTGCCAGCAGTGAAAATCAGGGCCGGGACACTGAAGCTTTCTTT. Translation: CASSENQGRDTEAFF.